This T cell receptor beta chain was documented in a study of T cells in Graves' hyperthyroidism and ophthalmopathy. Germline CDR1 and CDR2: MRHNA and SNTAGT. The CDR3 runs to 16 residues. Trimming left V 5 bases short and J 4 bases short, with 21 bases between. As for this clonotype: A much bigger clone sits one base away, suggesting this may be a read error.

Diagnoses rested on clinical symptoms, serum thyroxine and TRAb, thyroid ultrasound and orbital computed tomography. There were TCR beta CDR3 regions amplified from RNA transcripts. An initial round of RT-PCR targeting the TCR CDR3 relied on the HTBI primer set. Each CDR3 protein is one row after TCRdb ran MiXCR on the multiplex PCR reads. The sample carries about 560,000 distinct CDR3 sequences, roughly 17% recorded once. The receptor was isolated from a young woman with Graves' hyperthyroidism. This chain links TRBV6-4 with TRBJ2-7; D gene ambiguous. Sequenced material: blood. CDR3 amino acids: CASSSLLFGTRYEQYF. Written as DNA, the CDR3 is TGTGCCAGCAGTTCCCTACTGTTCGGAACGAGGTACGAGCAGTACTTC.